A selection of T cell receptor beta chains follows, all from one sample in a study of blood T cell repertoires in COVID-19. Sequenced by immunoSEQ multiplex PCR; TCRdb stores in-frame clones only, minus some. The data hold tens of thousands of clones, with less than 85% observed a single time. The specimen sequenced was peripheral blood. The receptors originated from a man aged 70-80 years with active or convalescent COVID-19. Both conserved end residues are part of each CDR3. The D gene is left open where the match is weak.

TRBD1 15 TRBJ1-1 TRBV6-2/TRBV6-3 CASSFLQGAHTEAFF TGTGCCAGCAGTTTTCTTCAGGGGGCGCACACTGAAGCTTTCTTT
- 16 TRBJ1-1 TRBV11-2 CASSLVAGRSNTEAFF TGTGCCAGCAGCTTAGTTGCAGGGAGGAGCAACACTGAAGCTTTCTTT
TRBD1 17 TRBJ1-5 TRBV27 CASSLRRTGNYNQPQHF TGTGCCAGCAGTCTACGCCGGACAGGGAACTACAATCAGCCCCAGCATTTT
TRBD2 13 TRBJ2-5 TRBV29-1 CSVDPSGGETQYF TGCAGCGTTGATCCTAGCGGGGGAGAGACCCAGTACTTC
- 15 TRBJ1-5 TRBV6-5 CASSPRGGLLEPQHF TGTGCCAGCAGTCCGAGGGGAGGGCTTCTTGAGCCCCAGCATTTT
- 11 TRBJ2-5 TRBV12-3/TRBV12-4 CASSTQETQYF TGTGCCAGCAGCACTCAAGAGACCCAGTACTTC
- 16 TRBJ2-2 TRBV19 CASRRLVDPNTGELFF TGTGCCAGTAGGAGGTTGGTTGACCCGAACACCGGGGAGCTGTTTTTT
TRBD1 14 TRBJ1-1 TRBV5-6 CASRPGQENTEAFF TGTGCCAGCAGACCTGGACAGGAGAACACTGAAGCTTTCTTT
- 13 TRBJ2-4 TRBV10-3 CAIARELQNIQYF TGTGCCATCGCCCGGGAGCTCCAAAACATTCAGTACTTC
TRBD2 13 TRBJ2-1 TRBV14 CASSQAGLAGQFF TGTGCCAGCAGCCAAGCGGGACTAGCGGGCCAGTTCTTC